This entry is about one T cell receptor beta chain. The record originates from a study of control samples from healthy donors and cancer patients. TCRdb's copy holds only in-frame clones and misses some; the assay was immunoSEQ multiplex PCR. The data show some 120,000 clones, over 90% seen once. Material for sequencing was blood. The clonotype was recovered from a man under 40 in good health.

CDR3 residues: CASSKPGTEQFF. For the CDR3, the DNA is TGTGCCAGCAGTAAACCCGGGACTGAGCAGTTCTTC. The V and J genes are TRBV6-5 and TRBJ2-1; D might be TRBD1 or TRBD2, each matching 5 bases. The CDR3 loop spans 12 amino acids. The germline gives CDR1 MNHEY, CDR2 SVGAGI. Trimming removed 5 bases at V and 9 bases at J, with 11 bases between.